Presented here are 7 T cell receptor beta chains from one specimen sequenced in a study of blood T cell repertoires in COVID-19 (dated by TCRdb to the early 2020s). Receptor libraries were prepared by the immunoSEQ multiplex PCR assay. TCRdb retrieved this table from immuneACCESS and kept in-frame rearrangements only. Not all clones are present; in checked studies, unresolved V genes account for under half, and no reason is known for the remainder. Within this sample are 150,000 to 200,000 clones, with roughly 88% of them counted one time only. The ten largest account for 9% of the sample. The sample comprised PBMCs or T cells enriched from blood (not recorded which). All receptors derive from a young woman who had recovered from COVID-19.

This CDR3 reads CASGRDSNTGELFF. The DNA of the CDR3 is TGTGCCAGCGGCCGGGACTCGAACACCGGGGAGCTGTTTTTT. The chain joins TRBV28 to TRBJ2-2; a possible D gene is TRBD2 (6 bases). Between the trimmed V and J ends, which lost 8 bases and 0 bases, there was a span of 10 bases. Per germline, CDR1 MDHEN and CDR2 SYDVKM. CDR3 size: 14 residues.

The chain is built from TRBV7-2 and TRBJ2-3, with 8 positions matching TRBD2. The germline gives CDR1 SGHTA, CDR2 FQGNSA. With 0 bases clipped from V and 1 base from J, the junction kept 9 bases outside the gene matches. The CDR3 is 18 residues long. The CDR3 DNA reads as TGTGCCAGCAGCTTAGCGTGGAGCGGGAGCGCCCGCACAGATACGCAGTATTTT. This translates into CASSLAWSGSARTDTQYF.

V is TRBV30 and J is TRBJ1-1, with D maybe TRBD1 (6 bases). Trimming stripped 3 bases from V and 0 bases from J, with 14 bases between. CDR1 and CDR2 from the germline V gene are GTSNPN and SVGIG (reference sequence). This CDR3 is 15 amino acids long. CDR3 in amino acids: CAWRRSGTMNTEAFF. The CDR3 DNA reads TGTGCCTGGAGGAGATCCGGGACAATGAACACTGAAGCTTTCTTT.

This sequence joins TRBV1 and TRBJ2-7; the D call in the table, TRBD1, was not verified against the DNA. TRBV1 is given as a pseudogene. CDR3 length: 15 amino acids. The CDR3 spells CTSSLFRGLDGEQYF. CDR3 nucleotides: TGCACCAGTTCTCTTTTCAGGGGATTGGACGGCGAGCAGTACTTC.

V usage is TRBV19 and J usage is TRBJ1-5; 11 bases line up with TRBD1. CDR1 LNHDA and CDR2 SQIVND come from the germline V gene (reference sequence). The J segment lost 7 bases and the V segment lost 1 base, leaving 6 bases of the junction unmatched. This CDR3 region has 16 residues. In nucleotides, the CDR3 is TGTGCCAGTAGTATAGGCAGGACAGGGGGCATCCAGCCCCAGCATTTT. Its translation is CASSIGRTGGIQPQHF.

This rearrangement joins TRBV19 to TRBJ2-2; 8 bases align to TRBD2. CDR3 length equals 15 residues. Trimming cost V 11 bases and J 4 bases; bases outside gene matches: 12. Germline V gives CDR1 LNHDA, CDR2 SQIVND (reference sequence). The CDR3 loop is CASVGTAGGTGELFF. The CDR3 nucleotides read TGTGCCTCGGTGGGTACTGCGGGAGGCACCGGGGAGCTGTTTTTT.

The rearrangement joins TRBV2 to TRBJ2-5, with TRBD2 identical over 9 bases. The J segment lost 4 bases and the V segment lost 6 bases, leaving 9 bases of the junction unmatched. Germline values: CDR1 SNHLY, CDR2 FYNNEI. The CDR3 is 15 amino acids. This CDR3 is CASRETSGQRETQYF. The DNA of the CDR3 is TGTGCCAGCAGGGAAACTAGCGGGCAGAGAGAGACCCAGTACTTC.